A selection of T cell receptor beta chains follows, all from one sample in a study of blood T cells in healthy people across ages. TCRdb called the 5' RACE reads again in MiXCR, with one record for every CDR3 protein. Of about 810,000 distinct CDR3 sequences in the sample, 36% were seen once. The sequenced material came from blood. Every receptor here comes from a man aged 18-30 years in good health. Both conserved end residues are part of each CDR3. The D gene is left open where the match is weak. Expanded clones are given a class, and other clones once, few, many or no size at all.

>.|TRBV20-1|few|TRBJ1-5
CSVNDYSNQPQHF
TGCAGTGTGAATGATTATAGCAATCAGCCCCAGCATTTT
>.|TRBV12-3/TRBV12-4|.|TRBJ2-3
CASSLGRFGGDTQYF
TGTGCCAGCAGTTTAGGCAGGTTTGGGGGAGATACGCAATATTTT
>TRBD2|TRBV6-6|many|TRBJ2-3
CASSSRGLAGGTDTQYF
TGTGCCAGCAGTTCCCGTGGACTAGCGGGGGGCACAGATACGCAGTATTTT
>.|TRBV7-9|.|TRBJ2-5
CASSPDRSKETQYF
TGTGCCAGCAGCCCGGACAGATCCAAAGAGACCCAGTACTTC
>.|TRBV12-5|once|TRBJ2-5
CASGTGSAETQYF
TGTGCTAGTGGGACTGGATCGGCCGAGACCCAGTACTTC
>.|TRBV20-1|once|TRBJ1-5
CSARDGQSGQPQHF
TGCAGTGCTAGAGACGGACAGTCGGGCCAGCCCCAGCATTTT
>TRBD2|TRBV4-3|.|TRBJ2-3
CASSQYPSGGGTDTQYF
TGCGCCAGCAGCCAATACCCCAGCGGGGGGGGCACAGATACGCAGTATTTT
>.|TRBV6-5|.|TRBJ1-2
CAGSYSRVGGRGYGYTF
TGTGCCGGCAGTTACTCGAGAGTCGGGGGGCGAGGCTATGGCTACACCTTC
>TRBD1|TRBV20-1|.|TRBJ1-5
CSAKAGQANQPQHF
TGCAGTGCCAAAGCGGGACAGGCAAATCAGCCCCAGCATTTT
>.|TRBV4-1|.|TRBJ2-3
CVSSQIPTSTDTQYF
TGCGTCAGCAGCCAAATCCCCACTAGCACAGATACGCAGTATTTT
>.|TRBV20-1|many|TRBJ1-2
CSATSGNYGYTF
TGCAGTGCTACGAGTGGAAACTATGGCTACACCTTC
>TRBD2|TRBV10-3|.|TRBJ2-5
CAISELGSGRQETQYF
TGTGCCATCAGTGAGTTGGGTAGCGGGAGACAAGAGACCCAGTACTTC
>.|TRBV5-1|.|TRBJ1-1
CASSSDIRGQSTAFF
TGCGCCAGCAGCAGCGACATCCGGGGGCAAAGTACGGCTTTCTTT
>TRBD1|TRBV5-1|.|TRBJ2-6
CASSFVTGAGANVLTF
TGCGCCAGCAGCTTTGTGACAGGGGCTGGGGCCAACGTCCTGACTTTC
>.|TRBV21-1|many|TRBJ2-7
CASSKDRDGWYSYEQYF
TGTGCCAGCAGCAAAGATCGAGACGGCTGGTACTCCTACGAGCAGTACTTC
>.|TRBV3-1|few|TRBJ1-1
CASSHSGGLTEAFF
TGTGCCAGCAGCCATTCGGGCGGTCTCACTGAAGCTTTCTTT
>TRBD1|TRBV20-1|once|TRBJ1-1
CSANRGATAEAFF
TGCAGTGCTAACAGGGGGGCGACCGCTGAAGCTTTCTTT
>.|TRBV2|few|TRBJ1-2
CASSEGLVATNNYGYTF
TGTGCCAGCAGTGAGGGGTTGGTGGCCACCAATAACTATGGCTACACCTTC
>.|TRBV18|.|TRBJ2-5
CASSPVQGEETQYF
TGTGCCAGCTCACCAGTCCAGGGAGAAGAGACCCAGTACTTC
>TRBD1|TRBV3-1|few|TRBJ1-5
CASSHGTGAQPQHF
TGTGCCAGCAGCCACGGGACAGGGGCCCAGCCCCAGCATTTT
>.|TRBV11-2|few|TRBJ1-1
CASSFGNSGHTEAFF
TGTGCCAGCAGCTTTGGGAATTCGGGCCACACTGAAGCTTTCTTT
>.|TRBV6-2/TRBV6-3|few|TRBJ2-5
CASSYGDPADIQETQYF
TGTGCCAGCAGTTACGGGGACCCAGCGGACATCCAAGAGACCCAGTACTTC
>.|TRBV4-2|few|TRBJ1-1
CASSQHTENTEAFF
TGTGCCAGCAGCCAACACACAGAAAACACTGAAGCTTTCTTT
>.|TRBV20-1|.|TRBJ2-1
CSANRVDEQFF
TGCAGTGCAAACAGGGTCGATGAGCAGTTCTTC
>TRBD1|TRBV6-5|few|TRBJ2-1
CASSYDRVRGYIEQFF
TGTGCCAGCAGTTACGACAGGGTAAGAGGCTACATTGAGCAGTTCTTC
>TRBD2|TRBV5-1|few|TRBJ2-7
CASSSLAGGQNEQYF
TGCGCCAGCAGCTCTCTAGCGGGGGGGCAAAATGAGCAGTACTTC